The TCR beta chain described here comes from a study of T-cell reconstitution after alpha-beta-depleted transplantation in children. Overall study findings and caveats: Several hundred expanded graft clones reportedly were the source of alpha-beta T cells about two months after transplant.

From germline, CDR1 is SGHNT and CDR2 YYREEE (reference sequence). The CDR3 has 15 amino acids. V was cut by 2 bases and J by 2 bases, with 14 bases left in between. Preparation of the TCRbeta library involved a method that used unique molecular identifiers. TCRdb reprocessed the PCR reads via MiXCR and lists one record per CDR3 protein. This table holds approximately 490,000 distinct CDR3 sequences, 10% found once. The table lists this clonotype with a few counts. As yet, its antigen is unknown. The receptor was isolated from a child aged 2 to 10 with inherited bone marrow failure, due to receive a stem cell transplant. The sample here was PBMCs, taken before TCRalphabeta/CD19-depleted stem cell transplant. The chain joins TRBV5-4 to TRBJ2-7, with D perhaps matching TRBD1 (6 bases). Here the CDR3 reads CASSLPGTRPYEQYF. In DNA form, the CDR3 reads TGTGCCAGCAGCTTACCCGGGACAAGGCCCTACGAGCAGTACTTC. The variable domain in full, completed from reference TRBV5-4 and TRBJ2-7, reads ETGVTQSPTHLIKTRGQQVTLRCSSQSGHNTVSWYQQALGQGPQFIFQYYREEENGRGNFPPRFSGLQFPNYSSELNVNALELDDSALYLCASSLPGTRPYEQYFGPGTRLTVT.